The next 23 T cell receptor beta chains were all read from a single sample in a study of monozygotic twins with inflammatory bowel disease. From the 5' RACE reads, TCRdb lists one entry per CDR3 protein and no DNA. The data include around 150,000 distinct CDR3 sequences; the top ten clones carry approximately 3%. Sequenced input: blood. The receptors stem from a human donor with ulcerative colitis or Crohn's disease, or a healthy co-twin of an affected twin (not recorded which).

J is TRBJ2-5 and V is TRBV5-1; TCRdb returns TRBD2, unconfirmable since there is no DNA. CDR3 length equals 14 residues. Germline CDR1 and CDR2: SGHRS and YFSETQ. CDR3 in amino acids: CASSLRDSGETQYF. Variable domain in full (rest from reference TRBV5-1 and TRBJ2-5): KAGVTQTPRYLIKTRGQQVTLSCSPISGHRSVSWYQQTPGQGLQFLFEYFSETQRNKGNFPGRFSGRQFSNSRSEMNVSTLELGDSALYLCASSLRDSGETQYFGPGTRLLVL.

The rearrangement joins TRBV19 to TRBJ1-1; the D call of TRBD1 rests on TCRdb alone, since no DNA is present to check it. The CDR3 runs to 13 residues. Germline CDR1 LNHDA, CDR2 SQIVND (reference sequence). CDR3 sequence reads: CAVRTGRLTEAFF.

The rearrangement links TRBV20-1 to TRBJ1-1; lacking DNA, the TRBD1 call made by TCRdb goes unchecked. Germline V lookup: CDR1 DFQATT, CDR2 SNEGSKA (reference sequence). The CDR3 totals 14 residues. CDR3 sequence reads: CSARQPGQGFKAFF.

CDR3 sequence reads: CATSFQGQARETQYF. The chain uses TRBV15 and TRBJ2-5; TCRdb indicates TRBD1, and absent DNA this call remains unverified. There are 15 residues in the CDR3. CDR1 and CDR2 (germline): LNHNV, YYDKDF (reference sequence).

V is TRBV20-1 and J is TRBJ1-1; TCRdb gives TRBD1 as the D gene, but with no DNA this cannot be confirmed. CDR1 is DFQATT, CDR2 SNEGSKA, per germline (reference sequence). This CDR3 region has 15 residues. CDR3 loop: CSASLPPDTNTEAFF.

CDR3 sequence reads: CATSRQGLGIGNEKLFF. The chain uses TRBV15 and TRBJ1-4; the D call from TCRdb, TRBD1, cannot be confirmed without DNA. The germline V gene encodes CDR1 LNHNV and CDR2 YYDKDF (reference sequence). This CDR3 spans 17 amino acids.

The genes are TRBV5-6 and TRBJ2-6; the D gene TCRdb calls, TRBD1, cannot be checked with no DNA. CDR1 and CDR2 from the germline V gene are SGHDT and YYEEEE. This CDR3 comprises 17 residues. The chain's CDR3 is CASSSTGAIPGANVLTF.

V and J are TRBV6-1 and TRBJ2-2; lacking DNA, the TRBD1 call made by TCRdb goes unchecked. The CDR3 is made up of 16 amino acids. Germline CDR1 is MNHNS and CDR2 is SASEGT. The CDR3 reads CASRPGQGANTGELFF.

The chain couples TRBV19 to TRBJ2-7; the TCRdb D gene call, TRBD1, has no DNA to confirm it. This CDR3 is built from 14 residues. Germline V gene sequence: CDR1 LNHDA, CDR2 SQIVND (reference sequence). This CDR3 is CASTNQGDRDEQYF.

This chain joins TRBV9 and TRBJ1-1. Germline CDR1 is SGDLS and CDR2 is YYNGEE. The CDR3 length is 13 residues. CDR3 protein: CASSVGDGTEAFF.

The chain employs TRBV4-2 and TRBJ1-2. The CDR3 runs to 14 residues. CDR1 LGHNA and CDR2 YNFKEQ come from the germline V gene. The CDR3 here is CASSQDLLAYGYTF.

This rearrangement joins TRBV5-6 to TRBJ2-3; with no DNA, the TCRdb D assignment of TRBD2 cannot be verified. Germline V gene lookup returns CDR1 SGHDT and CDR2 YYEEEE. The CDR3 covers 16 residues. This CDR3 reads CASSLFTSGSTDTQYF.

The gene calls are TRBV4-2 and TRBJ1-4; without DNA, the TCRdb call of TRBD1 cannot be checked. The germline gives CDR1 LGHNA, CDR2 YNFKEQ. This CDR3 spans 15 amino acids. The CDR3 protein is CASSRTDRGPEKLFF.

The V call is TRBV7-9, the J call TRBJ1-3; TCRdb proposes TRBD1, but this gene call is untestable without DNA. Germline V gene sequence: CDR1 SEHNR, CDR2 FQNEAQ (reference sequence). The CDR3 covers 15 residues. The CDR3 sequence is CASRTDRAAGNTIYF.

This chain links TRBV20-1 with TRBJ2-3; TCRdb lists TRBD2, though no DNA is available to test this call. The CDR3 is 15 residues long. The germline V gene encodes CDR1 DFQATT and CDR2 SNEGSKA (reference sequence). The CDR3 region is CSARRRAGATDTQYF.

The chain joins TRBV3-1 to TRBJ1-1. Germline V gene sequence: CDR1 LGHDT, CDR2 YNNKEL (reference sequence). This CDR3 is built from 16 residues. CDR3 region: CASSDRGRAMNTEAFF.

The CDR3 spells CASSQEGSGEQFF. The V call is TRBV4-1, the J call TRBJ2-1. Per the germline V gene, CDR1 is MGHRA and CDR2 is YSYEKL. The CDR3 has 13 residues.

The V call is TRBV4-2, the J call TRBJ2-1; TCRdb's D call of TRBD2 is untestable without DNA. Germline V gene lookup returns CDR1 LGHNA and CDR2 YNFKEQ. The CDR3 runs to 15 residues. The CDR3 spells CASSPSGTWANEQFF.

V is TRBV15 and J is TRBJ2-6. This CDR3 has 19 residues. Germline V lookup: CDR1 LNHNV, CDR2 YYDKDF (reference sequence). The CDR3 sequence is CATSREEDVVEPGANVLTF.

The chain is built from TRBV4-1 and TRBJ1-1; no DNA is available, so the TRBD1 call from TCRdb remains unchecked. Germline lookup yields CDR1 MGHRA and CDR2 YSYEKL. This CDR3 is 15 amino acids long. The CDR3 loop is CASSQGGGYRTEAFF.

This rearrangement joins TRBV5-4 to TRBJ2-5; TCRdb's D call, TRBD2, is unchecked because there is no DNA. Germline CDR1 and CDR2: SGHNT and YYREEE (reference sequence). CDR3 size: 17 residues. The CDR3 loop is CASSLAWGLAGVETQYF.

The J gene is TRBJ2-5, the V gene TRBV27. The germline V gene encodes CDR1 MNHEY and CDR2 SMNVEV (reference sequence). CDR3 length: 15 amino acids. CDR3 protein: CASSFYPQPLETQYF.

V gene TRBV6-5 combines with J gene TRBJ2-1. This CDR3 is built from 15 residues. Germline V CDR1 and CDR2: MNHEY, SVGAGI. The CDR3 sequence: CASSNRRVSYNEQFF.